A selection of T cell receptor beta chains follows, all from one sample in a study of blood T cell repertoires in COVID-19. Profiling relied on immunoSEQ multiplex PCR, and the TCRdb table lists in-frame clones only, not all of them. The sample has approximately 210,000 clones; roughly 82% are singletons. The sequenced sample consisted of peripheral blood. Source of these receptors: a woman between 40 and 50 years old with acute or convalescent COVID-19. CDR3s include the opening cysteine and the closing phenylalanine or tryptophan. A D gene is named only where the DNA matches it firmly.

d_call: TRBD1; v_call: TRBV15; j_call: TRBJ1-2; cdr3_aa: CATSRDQGAFYGYTF
d_call: NA; v_call: TRBV24-1; j_call: TRBJ1-1; cdr3_aa: CATSDQVGRGGGTEAFF
d_call: TRBD1; v_call: TRBV6-4; j_call: TRBJ1-4; cdr3_aa: CAARDRGPPNEKLFF
d_call: NA; v_call: TRBV5-4; j_call: TRBJ2-7; cdr3_aa: CASSFGGEGEQYF
d_call: TRBD2; v_call: TRBV2; j_call: TRBJ2-2; cdr3_aa: CASSELPLAGVNTGELFF
d_call: NA; v_call: TRBV5-6; j_call: TRBJ1-3; cdr3_aa: CASSRSGGNTIYF
d_call: NA; v_call: TRBV6-1; j_call: TRBJ1-2; cdr3_aa: CASSDAGPYGYTF
d_call: NA; v_call: TRBV4-3; j_call: TRBJ1-2; cdr3_aa: CASSQVISGVYGYTF
d_call: TRBD2; v_call: TRBV5-1; j_call: TRBJ2-7; cdr3_aa: CASSSTRPGGLGLSEQYF
d_call: TRBD2; v_call: TRBV3-1/TRBV3-2; j_call: TRBJ2-3; cdr3_aa: CASSQVAGVSTDTQYF